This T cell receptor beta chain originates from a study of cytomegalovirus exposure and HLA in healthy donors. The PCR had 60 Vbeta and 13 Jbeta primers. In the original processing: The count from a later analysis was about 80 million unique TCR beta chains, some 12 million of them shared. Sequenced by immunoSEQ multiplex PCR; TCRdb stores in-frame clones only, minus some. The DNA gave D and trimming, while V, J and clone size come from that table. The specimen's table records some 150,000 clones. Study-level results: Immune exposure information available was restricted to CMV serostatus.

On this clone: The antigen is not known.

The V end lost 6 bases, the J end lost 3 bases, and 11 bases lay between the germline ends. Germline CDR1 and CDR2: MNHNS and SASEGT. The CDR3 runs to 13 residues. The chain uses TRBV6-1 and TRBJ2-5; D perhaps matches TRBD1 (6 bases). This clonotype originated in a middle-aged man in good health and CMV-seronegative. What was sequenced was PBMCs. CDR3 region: CASSGQTEETQYF. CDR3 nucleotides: TGTGCCAGCAGCGGACAGACGGAAGAGACCCAGTACTTC.